What follows are 5 T cell receptor beta chains derived from one specimen sequenced in a study of blood T cell repertoires in COVID-19. Method: immunoSEQ multiplex PCR; TCRdb's copy keeps in-frame clones and lacks some. Among 200,000 to 250,000 clones listed, approximately 80% were seen once. The specimen sequenced was PBMCs or T cells enriched from blood (not recorded which). The receptors were sampled from a woman aged 40 to 50 with acute COVID-19.

The V gene is TRBV28, the J gene TRBJ2-3, with TRBD2 matching over 9 bases. Per the germline V gene, CDR1 is MDHEN and CDR2 is SYDVKM. The CDR3 runs 18 residues. J lost 3 bases, V lost 6 bases, and 16 bases had no gene match. The CDR3 protein is CASSLRGGGSGSTDTQYF. As DNA, the CDR3 is TGTGCCAGCAGCCTAAGGGGGGGAGGTAGCGGGAGTACAGATACGCAGTATTTT.

This rearrangement joins TRBV5-1 to TRBJ2-1; 8 nucleotides agree with TRBD2. The CDR3 loop spans 14 amino acids. The germline V gene has CDR1 SGHRS and CDR2 YFSETQ. The V segment lost 6 bases and the J segment 7 bases; nucleotides outside the gene matches: 9. CDR3 protein: CASMGLAGLNEQFF. Written as DNA, the CDR3 is TGCGCCAGCATGGGGCTAGCGGGCCTGAATGAGCAGTTCTTC.

The rearrangement joins TRBV11-1 to TRBJ2-5; perhaps TRBD2 as D (5 bases). With 5 bases removed from V and 5 bases from J, the gap between germline ends came to 9 bases. Germline CDR1 SGHAT, CDR2 FQDESV (reference sequence). The CDR3 extends over 12 amino acids. The CDR3 reads CASSPPGETQYF. The CDR3 region has the DNA TGTGCCAGCAGCCCCCCGGGGGAGACCCAGTACTTC.

In this sample, this clone turned up a few times. The rearrangement joins TRBV28 to TRBJ1-2; 11 nucleotides line up with TRBD1. Per the germline V gene, CDR1 is MDHEN and CDR2 is SYDVKM. V was clipped by 4 bases and J by 4 bases; unmatched bases: 8. The CDR3 has 16 amino acids. Here the CDR3 reads CASSSIAGTGGYGYTF. CDR3 in DNA: TGTGCCAGCAGTTCTATAGCCGGGACAGGGGGCTATGGCTACACCTTC.

This chain joins TRBV30 and TRBJ1-5; D unresolved. The length of the CDR3 is 13 residues. Trimming removed 1 base at V and 3 bases at J, with 7 bases between. CDR1 and CDR2 from the germline V gene are GTSNPN and SVGIG (reference sequence). As DNA, the CDR3 is TGTGCCTGGAGTGGGCAAAACAATCAGCCCCAGCATTTT. Translation: CAWSGQNNQPQHF.